This record covers a single T cell receptor beta chain. Its antigen is still unknown. Extracted from the samples, RNA was reverse transcribed into cDNA to serve as the sequencing template. TCRdb's table, derived via immunoSEQ multiplex PCR, lists solely in-frame clones and lacks some. Here the sample spans 200,000 to 250,000 clones, 50% to 60% being singletons. This record belongs to a study of CD8+ T cells in alopecia areata. Study details: After 6 to 18 months of tofacitinib, follow-up continued 6 months off drug.

The CDR3 is 13 amino acids. The V end lost 8 bases, the J end lost 3 bases, and 13 bases lay between the germline ends. Looked up from germline, CDR1 is MNHEY and CDR2 is SVGAGI. Findings and caveats of the study: Clonality in lesional scalp, especially alopecia totalis/universalis, exceeded that of normal scalp. In patients, TCRs were shared less clearly than in mice, and HLA may possibly be involved.

This specimen consisted of CD4+ T cells sorted from blood, obtained at week 0. The J gene is TRBJ2-5, the V gene TRBV6-5; D not certain. The clonotype comes from a human donor with alopecia areata. The CDR3 nucleotides are TGTGCCAGCCGCAGGTTCCAAAAAGAGACCCAGTACTTC. The encoded protein is CASRRFQKETQYF.